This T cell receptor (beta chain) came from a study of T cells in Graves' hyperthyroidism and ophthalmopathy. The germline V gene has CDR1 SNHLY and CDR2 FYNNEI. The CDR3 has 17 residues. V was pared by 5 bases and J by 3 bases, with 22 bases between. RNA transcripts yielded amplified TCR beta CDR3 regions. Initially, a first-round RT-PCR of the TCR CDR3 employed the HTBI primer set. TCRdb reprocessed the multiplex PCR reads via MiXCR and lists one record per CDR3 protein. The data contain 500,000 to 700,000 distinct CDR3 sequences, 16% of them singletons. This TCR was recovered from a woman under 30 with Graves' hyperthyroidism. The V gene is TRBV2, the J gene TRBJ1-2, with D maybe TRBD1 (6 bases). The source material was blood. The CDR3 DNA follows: TGTGCCAGCAGTCCAACCGGGACACCGAACTATGACTATGGCTACACCTTC. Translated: CASSPTGTPNYDYGYTF.